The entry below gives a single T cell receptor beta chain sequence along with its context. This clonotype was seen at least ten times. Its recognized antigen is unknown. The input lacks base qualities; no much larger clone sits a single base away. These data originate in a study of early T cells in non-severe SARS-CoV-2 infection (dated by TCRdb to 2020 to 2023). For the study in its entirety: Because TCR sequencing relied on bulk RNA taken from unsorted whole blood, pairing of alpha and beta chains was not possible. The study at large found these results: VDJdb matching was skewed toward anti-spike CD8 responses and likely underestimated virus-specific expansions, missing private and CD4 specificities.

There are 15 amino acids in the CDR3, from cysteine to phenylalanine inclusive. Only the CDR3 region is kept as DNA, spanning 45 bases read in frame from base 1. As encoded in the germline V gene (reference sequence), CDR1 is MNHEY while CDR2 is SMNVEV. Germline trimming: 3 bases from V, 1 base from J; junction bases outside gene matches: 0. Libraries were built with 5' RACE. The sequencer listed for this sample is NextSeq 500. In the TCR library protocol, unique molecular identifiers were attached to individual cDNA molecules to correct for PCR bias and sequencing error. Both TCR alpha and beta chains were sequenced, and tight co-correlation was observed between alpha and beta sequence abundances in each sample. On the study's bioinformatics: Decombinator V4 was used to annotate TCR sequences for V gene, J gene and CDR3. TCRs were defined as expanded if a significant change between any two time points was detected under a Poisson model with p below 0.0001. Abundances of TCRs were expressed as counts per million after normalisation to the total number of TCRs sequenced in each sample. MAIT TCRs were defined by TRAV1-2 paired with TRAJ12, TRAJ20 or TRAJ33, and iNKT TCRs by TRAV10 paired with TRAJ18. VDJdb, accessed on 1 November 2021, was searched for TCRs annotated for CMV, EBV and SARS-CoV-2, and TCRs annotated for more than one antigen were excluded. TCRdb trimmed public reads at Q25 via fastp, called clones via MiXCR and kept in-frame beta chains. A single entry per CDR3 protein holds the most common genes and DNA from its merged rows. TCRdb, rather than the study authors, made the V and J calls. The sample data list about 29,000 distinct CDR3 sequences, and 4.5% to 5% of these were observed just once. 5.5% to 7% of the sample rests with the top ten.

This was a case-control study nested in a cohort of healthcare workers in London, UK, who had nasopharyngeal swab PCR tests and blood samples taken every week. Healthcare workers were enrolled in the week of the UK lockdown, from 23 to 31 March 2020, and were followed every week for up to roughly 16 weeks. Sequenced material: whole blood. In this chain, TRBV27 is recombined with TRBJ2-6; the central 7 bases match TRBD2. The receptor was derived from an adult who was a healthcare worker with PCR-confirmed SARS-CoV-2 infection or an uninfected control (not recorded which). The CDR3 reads CASSLGGSGANVLTF. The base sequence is TGTGCCAGCAGTTTGGGGGGGTCTGGGGCCAACGTCCTGACTTTC.